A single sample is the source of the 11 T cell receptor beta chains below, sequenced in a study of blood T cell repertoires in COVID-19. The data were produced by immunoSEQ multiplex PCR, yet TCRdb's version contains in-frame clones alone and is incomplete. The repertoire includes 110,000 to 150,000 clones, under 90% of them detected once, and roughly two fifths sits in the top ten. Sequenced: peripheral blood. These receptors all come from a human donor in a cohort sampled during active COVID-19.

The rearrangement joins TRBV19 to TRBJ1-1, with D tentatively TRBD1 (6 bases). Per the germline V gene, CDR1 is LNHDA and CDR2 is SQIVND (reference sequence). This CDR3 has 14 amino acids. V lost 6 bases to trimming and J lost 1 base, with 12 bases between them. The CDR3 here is CASRMGATNTEAFF. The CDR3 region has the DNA TGTGCCAGTAGAATGGGGGCCACGAACACTGAAGCTTTCTTT.

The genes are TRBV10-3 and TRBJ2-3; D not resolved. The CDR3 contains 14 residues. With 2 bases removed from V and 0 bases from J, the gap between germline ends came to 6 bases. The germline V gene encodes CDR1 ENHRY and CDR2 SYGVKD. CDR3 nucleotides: TGTGCCATCAGTGAGGCGGCTAGCACAGATACGCAGTATTTT. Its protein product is CAISEAASTDTQYF.

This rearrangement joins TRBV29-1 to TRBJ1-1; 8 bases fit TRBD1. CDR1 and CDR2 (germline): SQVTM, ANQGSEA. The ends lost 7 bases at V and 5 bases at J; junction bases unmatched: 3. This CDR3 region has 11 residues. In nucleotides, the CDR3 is TGCAGCGGCTACAGGGGGACTGAAGCTTTCTTT. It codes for CSGYRGTEAFF.

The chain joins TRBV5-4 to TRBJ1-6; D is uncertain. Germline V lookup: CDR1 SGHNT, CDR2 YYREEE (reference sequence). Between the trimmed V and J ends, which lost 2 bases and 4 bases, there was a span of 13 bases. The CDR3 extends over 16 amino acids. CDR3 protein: CASSFGGPKYNSPLHF. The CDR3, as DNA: TGTGCCAGCAGCTTTGGAGGGCCCAAATATAATTCACCCCTCCACTTT. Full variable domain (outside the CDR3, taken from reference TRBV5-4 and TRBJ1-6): ETGVTQSPTHLIKTRGQQVTLRCSSQSGHNTVSWYQQALGQGPQFIFQYYREEENGRGNFPPRFSGLQFPNYSSELNVNALELDDSALYLCASSFGGPKYNSPLHFGNGTRLTVT.

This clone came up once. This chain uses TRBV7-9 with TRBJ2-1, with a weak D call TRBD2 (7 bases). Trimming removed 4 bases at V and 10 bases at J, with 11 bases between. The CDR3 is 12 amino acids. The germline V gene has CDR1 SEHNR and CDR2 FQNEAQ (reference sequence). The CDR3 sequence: CASSWGGWEQFF. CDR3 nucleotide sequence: TGTGCCAGCAGCTGGGGGGGCTGGGAGCAGTTCTTC.

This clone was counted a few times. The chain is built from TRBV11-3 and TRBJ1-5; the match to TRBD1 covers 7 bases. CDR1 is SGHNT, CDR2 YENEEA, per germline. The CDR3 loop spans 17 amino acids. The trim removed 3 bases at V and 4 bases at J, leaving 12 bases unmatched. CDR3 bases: TGTGCCAGCAGCTTGGTTGACAGGGCGTGGGGGAATCAGCCCCAGCATTTT. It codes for CASSLVDRAWGNQPQHF. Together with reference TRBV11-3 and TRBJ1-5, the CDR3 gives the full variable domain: EAGVVQSPRYKIIEKKQPVAFWCNPISGHNTLYWYLQNLGQGPELLIRYENEEAVDDSQLPKDRFSAERLKGVDSTLKIQPAELGDSAVYLCASSLVDRAWGNQPQHFGDGTRLSIL.

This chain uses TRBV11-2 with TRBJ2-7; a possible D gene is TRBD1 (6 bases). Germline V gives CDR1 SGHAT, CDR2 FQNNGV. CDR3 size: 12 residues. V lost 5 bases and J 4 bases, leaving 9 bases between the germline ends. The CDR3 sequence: CASSVRGYEQYV. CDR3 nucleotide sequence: TGTGCCAGCAGCGTCAGGGGTTACGAGCAGTACGTC.

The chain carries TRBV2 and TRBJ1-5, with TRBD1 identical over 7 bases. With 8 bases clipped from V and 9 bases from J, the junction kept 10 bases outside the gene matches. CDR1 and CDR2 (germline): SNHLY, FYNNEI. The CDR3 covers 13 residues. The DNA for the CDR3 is TGTGCCAGCGCCCGACAGGGTCTGGCGCCCCAGCATTTT. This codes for CASARQGLAPQHF. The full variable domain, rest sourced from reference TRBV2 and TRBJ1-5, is EPEVTQTPSHQVTQMGQEVILRCVPISNHLYFYWYRQILGQKVEFLVSFYNNEISEKSEIFDDQFSVERPDGSNFTLKIRSTKLEDSAMYFCASARQGLAPQHFGDGTRLSIL.

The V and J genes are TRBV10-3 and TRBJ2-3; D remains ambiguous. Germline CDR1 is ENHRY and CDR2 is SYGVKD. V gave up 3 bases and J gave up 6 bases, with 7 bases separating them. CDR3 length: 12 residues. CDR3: CAISETRDTQYF. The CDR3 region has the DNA TGTGCCATCAGTGAAACCAGGGATACGCAGTATTTT.

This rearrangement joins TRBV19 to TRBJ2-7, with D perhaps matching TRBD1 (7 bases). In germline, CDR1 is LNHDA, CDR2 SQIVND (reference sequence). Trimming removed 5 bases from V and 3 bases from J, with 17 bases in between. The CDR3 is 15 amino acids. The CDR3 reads CASSVSRDSYYEQYF. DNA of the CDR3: TGTGCCAGTAGTGTTTCGCGGGACAGTTACTACGAGCAGTACTTC. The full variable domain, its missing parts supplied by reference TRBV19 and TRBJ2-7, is DGGITQSPKYLFRKEGQNVTLSCEQNLNHDAMYWYRQDPGQGLRLIYYSQIVNDFQKGDIAEGYSVSREKKESFPLTVTSAQKNPTAFYLCASSVSRDSYYEQYFGPGTRLTVT.

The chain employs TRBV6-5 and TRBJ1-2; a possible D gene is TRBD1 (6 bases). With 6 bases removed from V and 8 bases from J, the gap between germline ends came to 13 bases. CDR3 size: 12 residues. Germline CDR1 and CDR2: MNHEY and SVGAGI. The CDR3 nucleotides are TGTGCCAGCAGGTCCAGGGGTTGGGGCTACACCTTC. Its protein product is CASRSRGWGYTF.